Each of the 30 T cell receptor beta chains below was sequenced from the same sample in a study of OX40 agonist ivuxolimab in advanced cancers. Assay used: immunoSEQ multiplex PCR; TCRdb lists only in-frame clones, some missing. The data contain 60,000 to 80,000 clones, approximately 90% of them singletons. The source material was CD4+ or CD8+ T cells sorted from blood, sampled in a trial of the OX40 agonist ivuxolimab. The source is an adult with an advanced solid tumor such as melanoma, head and neck, liver or kidney cancer.

The table lists this clone with a few counts. The chain employs TRBV5-1 and TRBJ2-1; 11 nucleotides line up with TRBD2. CDR3 length: 15 amino acids. The germline V gene has CDR1 SGHRS and CDR2 YFSETQ. The V segment lost 4 bases and the J segment 5 bases; nucleotides outside the gene matches: 5. The CDR3: CASSTGTSGNNEQFF. The CDR3 DNA follows: TGCGCCAGCAGCACAGGGACTAGCGGTAACAATGAGCAGTTCTTC.

This sequence joins TRBV18 and TRBJ2-5; a weak D match, TRBD1 (5 bases). With 0 bases removed from V and 3 bases from J, the gap between germline ends came to 8 bases. This CDR3 contains 14 residues. CDR1 and CDR2 (germline): KGHSH, LQKENI. In DNA, the CDR3 is TGTGCCAGCTCACCACCGACAGTTAAAGAGACCCAGTACTTC. This codes for CASSPPTVKETQYF.

About this clone: At one boundary the junction diverges from the germline segment, which might be a read error. The chain joins TRBV5-3 to TRBJ2-3; D uncertain. TRBV5-3 is marked as an open reading frame, function uncertain. The CDR3 length is 10 residues. CDR3 in DNA: TGTGCCGGAAGGTACGGTACGCAGTATTTT. Translation gives CAGRYGTQYF.

The J gene is TRBJ1-1, the V gene TRBV19; 10 nucleotides agree with TRBD1. CDR1 LNHDA and CDR2 SQIVND come from the germline V gene (reference sequence). This CDR3 is built from 14 residues. V gave up 5 bases and J gave up 11 bases; unmatched junction bases: 11. The CDR3 bases are TGTGCCAGTAGTGATCCGGGACAGGGGAAGGACGCTTTCTTT. Translating it yields CASSDPGQGKDAFF.

The chain combines TRBV28 with TRBJ1-4, with no clear D. V gave up 5 bases and J gave up 0 bases, with 7 bases separating them. Germline V gene data show CDR1 as MDHEN and CDR2 as SYDVKM. The CDR3 extends over 14 amino acids. The CDR3 sequence is CASSGDATNEKLFF. The CDR3 bases are TGTGCCAGCAGTGGGGATGCAACTAATGAAAAACTGTTTTTT.

This clone was seen more than once but under ten times. The V and J genes are TRBV4-1 and TRBJ1-3, with no clear D. The V gene's germline CDR1 is MGHRA and CDR2 YSYEKL. The CDR3 totals 17 residues. The ends were cut back, 0 bases at V and 8 bases at J, with 20 bases in the middle. As DNA, the CDR3 is TGCGCCAGCAGCCAAGATAGGAGGACGGTCTTAGTGGACACCATATATTTT. Translated, it gives CASSQDRRTVLVDTIYF.

The chain couples TRBV29-1 to TRBJ2-1, with 14 bases fitting TRBD2. CDR1 is SQVTM, CDR2 ANQGSEA, per germline. The trim removed 0 bases at V and 2 bases at J, leaving 9 bases unmatched. This CDR3 is built from 19 residues. Here the CDR3 reads CSVEDWTSGGPGTYNEQFF. In nucleotides, the CDR3 is TGCAGCGTTGAAGACTGGACTAGCGGGGGGCCCGGAACCTACAATGAGCAGTTCTTC.

The chain couples TRBV9 to TRBJ1-3; possibly TRBD1 for D (5 bases). The CDR3 covers 14 residues. V gave up 4 bases and J gave up 0 bases, with 8 bases separating them. In germline, CDR1 is SGDLS, CDR2 YYNGEE. Written as DNA, the CDR3 is TGTGCCAGCAGCTCAGGGAGCTCTGGAAACACCATATATTTT. Amino acids: CASSSGSSGNTIYF. The full variable domain, in which reference TRBV9 and TRBJ1-3 provide the parts outside the CDR3, is DSGVTQTPKHLITATGQRVTLRCSPRSGDLSVYWYQQSLDQGLQFLIQYYNGEERAKGNILERFSAQQFPDLHSELNLSSLELGDSALYFCASSSGSSGNTIYFGEGSWLTVV.

J is TRBJ1-1 and V is TRBV4-1; 7 nucleotides line up with TRBD1. Germline CDR1 and CDR2: MGHRA and YSYEKL. V was clipped by 3 bases and J by 2 bases; unmatched bases: 9. This CDR3 is 16 amino acids long. The CDR3 region is CASSQGRGRTNTEAFF. The DNA of the CDR3 is TGCGCCAGCAGCCAGGGCAGGGGGAGGACCAACACTGAAGCTTTCTTT.

The chain recombines TRBV5-8 with TRBJ1-4; D remains unclear. With 0 bases removed from V and 0 bases from J, the gap between germline ends came to 9 bases. The germline gives CDR1 SGHTS, CDR2 YDEGEE. The CDR3 is 16 amino acids. As DNA, the CDR3 is TGTGCCAGCAGCTTGGGGACCGTTGCAACTAATGAAAAACTGTTTTTT. Its protein is CASSLGTVATNEKLFF.

V gene TRBV5-4 combines with J gene TRBJ2-7; D unclear. CDR1 and CDR2 from the germline V gene are SGHNT and YYREEE (reference sequence). The CDR3 loop spans 14 amino acids. V gave up 3 bases and J gave up 0 bases, with 10 bases separating them. CDR3 sequence: CASSSPSSSYEQYF. The CDR3 region has the DNA TGTGCCAGCAGCTCCCCCTCCAGCTCCTACGAGCAGTACTTC.

The chain joins TRBV6-6 to TRBJ1-2; D not certain. This CDR3 is 13 amino acids long. Germline CDR1 reads MNHNY; CDR2 reads SVGAGI (reference sequence). Trimming cost V 0 bases and J 4 bases, with 6 bases left between them. CDR3 sequence: CASSYSSSYGYTF. CDR3 DNA sequence: TGTGCCAGCAGTTACTCTTCCAGCTATGGCTACACCTTC.

With respect to this clone: Other DNA sequences in this sample translate to the same CDR3. V and J are TRBV27 and TRBJ2-4; 9 positions match TRBD1. Trimming at V came to 6 bases and at J to 0 bases, leaving 6 bases not matched to a gene. The CDR3 runs to 16 residues. Looked up from germline, CDR1 is MNHEY and CDR2 is SMNVEV (reference sequence). CDR3 amino acids: CASSRDRVLAKNIQYF. CDR3 sequence (DNA): TGTGCCAGCAGCCGGGACAGGGTCCTAGCCAAAAACATTCAGTACTTC.

The V gene is TRBV6-1, the J gene TRBJ2-7; tentatively, D is TRBD2 (5 bases). Looked up from germline, CDR1 is MNHNS and CDR2 is SASEGT. The V gene lost 6 bases and the J gene lost 0 bases, with 15 bases spanning the gap. The CDR3 spans 15 residues. This CDR3 is CASSPLEGSSYEQYF. CDR3 nucleotide sequence: TGTGCCAGCAGCCCTCTTGAGGGAAGCTCCTACGAGCAGTACTTC.

The V and J genes are TRBV6-1 and TRBJ1-2; D is perhaps TRBD1 (5 bases). Germline CDR1 and CDR2: MNHNS and SASEGT. The CDR3 contains 13 residues. V was cut by 5 bases and J by 7 bases, with 14 bases left in between. DNA for the CDR3: TGTGCCAGCAGTAAACAAGGTGGGGGTGGCTACACCTTC. Its protein is CASSKQGGGGYTF.

The V call is TRBV6-4, the J call TRBJ1-2; D is ambiguous. Trimming cost V 6 bases and J 8 bases, with 22 bases left between them. Germline V gene data show CDR1 as MRHNA and CDR2 as SNTAGT. This CDR3 has 15 residues. CDR3 bases: TGTGCCAGCAGCCCCTTCGCCCCGCCGGGATACGGCTACACCTTC. This codes for CASSPFAPPGYGYTF.

This clone was detected only a few times. The chain is built from TRBV30 and TRBJ1-1; no clear D gene. Germline V gene sequence: CDR1 GTSNPN, CDR2 SVGIG (reference sequence). V was cut by 2 bases and J by 8 bases, with 9 bases left in between. The CDR3 runs 11 residues. CDR3 in DNA: TGTGCCTGGAGTCCCACAAGGGAAGCTTTCTTT. Amino acid sequence: CAWSPTREAFF.

The V gene is TRBV4-2, the J gene TRBJ1-1, with TRBD1 identical over 7 bases. The CDR3 length is 16 residues. V gave up 0 bases and J gave up 5 bases; unmatched junction bases: 9. The germline V gene has CDR1 LGHNA and CDR2 YNFKEQ. CDR3 sequence: CASSQDTETGWTEAFF. CDR3 in DNA: TGTGCCAGCAGCCAAGATACGGAGACAGGGTGGACTGAAGCTTTCTTT.

This chain uses TRBV11-2 with TRBJ1-2; D is unresolved. Trimming removed 2 bases from V and 5 bases from J, with 12 bases in between. This CDR3 is 14 amino acids long. Germline CDR1 and CDR2: SGHAT and FQNNGV. The CDR3 nucleotides are TGTGCCAGCAGCTTAAGCAGGACGGCATATGGCTACACCTTC. This gives the protein CASSLSRTAYGYTF.

The CDR3 reads CASSLGSSEFYEQYF. CDR3 in DNA: TGCGCCAGCAGCTTGGGGAGCAGTGAATTCTACGAGCAGTACTTC. The chain couples TRBV5-1 to TRBJ2-7; D unresolved. The V end was cut by 0 bases, the J end by 3 bases, with 13 bases between. Germline V CDR1 and CDR2: SGHRS, YFSETQ. CDR3 length equals 15 residues.

This chain links TRBV5-5 with TRBJ1-5, with D perhaps TRBD1 (6 bases). Germline assignment: CDR1 SGHKS and CDR2 YYEKEE (reference sequence). The CDR3 consists of 17 residues. With 4 bases removed from V and 0 bases from J, the gap between germline ends came to 17 bases. The CDR3 DNA sequence: TGTGCCAGCAGCCGCACGGGGGGCCCTTATAGCAATCAGCCCCAGCATTTT. Translated: CASSRTGGPYSNQPQHF.

The rearrangement joins TRBV6-6 to TRBJ2-6, with unresolved D. V lost 2 bases and J lost 0, with 8 bases in between. The CDR3 contains 16 residues. Per germline, CDR1 MNHNY and CDR2 SVGAGI (reference sequence). DNA of the CDR3: TGTGCCAGCAGTTACGAAGTCCTCTCTGGGGCCAACGTCCTGACTTTC. It codes for CASSYEVLSGANVLTF.

In its sample, this clone was seen once. The genes are TRBV5-8 and TRBJ1-2, with D hard to call. The V gene's germline CDR1 is SGHTS and CDR2 YDEGEE. CDR3 length equals 13 residues. V lost 2 bases and J lost 0, with 5 bases in between. CDR3 residues: CASSLNANYGYTF. DNA for the CDR3: TGTGCCAGCAGCTTAAATGCTAACTATGGCTACACCTTC.

This chain uses TRBV28 with TRBJ1-6; the match to TRBD1 covers 8 bases. Germline V gene lookup returns CDR1 MDHEN and CDR2 SYDVKM. The CDR3 has 16 residues. V lost 5 bases and J lost 11; bases outside the gene matches: 14. The CDR3 loop reads CASSPPYGQGRPPLHF. The DNA for the CDR3 is TGTGCCAGCAGTCCTCCCTATGGACAGGGTAGGCCACCCCTCCACTTT.

This chain uses TRBV6-6 with TRBJ1-5, with D uncertain. V lost 6 bases and J 4 bases, leaving 13 bases between the germline ends. Looked up from germline, CDR1 is MNHNY and CDR2 is SVGAGI (reference sequence). CDR3 length: 14 residues. For the CDR3, the DNA is TGTGCCAGCAGCCCCTTAGTCGCTAATCAGCCCCAGCATTTT. It is translated as CASSPLVANQPQHF.

The CDR3 sequence is CASRQASEQYF. The CDR3 DNA reads as TGTGCCAGCCGACAGGCCTCCGAGCAGTACTTC. The chain uses TRBV2 and TRBJ2-7; perhaps TRBD1 as D (6 bases). The CDR3 covers 11 residues. V lost 8 bases to trimming and J lost 6 bases, with 11 bases between them. Germline V lookup: CDR1 SNHLY, CDR2 FYNNEI.

This chain links TRBV2 with TRBJ1-6, with a weak D call TRBD1 (6 bases). The ends were cut back, 4 bases at V and 6 bases at J, with 10 bases in the middle. The CDR3 consists of 14 residues. Germline lookup yields CDR1 SNHLY and CDR2 FYNNEI. CDR3 bases: TGTGCCAGCAGTGTCAGGGGCCGTAATTCACCCCTCCACTTT. As protein: CASSVRGRNSPLHF.

This chain uses TRBV7-2 with TRBJ2-1, with 11 positions matching TRBD2. This CDR3 region has 17 residues. Germline lookup yields CDR1 SGHTA and CDR2 FQGNSA. After removal of 1 base from V and 4 bases from J, the junction contained 6 bases not matched to a gene. CDR3 sequence reads: CASSLVGLAGGYNEQFF. The DNA for the CDR3 is TGTGCCAGCAGCTTAGTGGGCCTAGCGGGGGGTTACAATGAGCAGTTCTTC.

Here the CDR3 reads CSVNAVLGGTGEAFF. CDR3 in DNA: TGCAGCGTAAACGCCGTTTTAGGGGGGACAGGGGAAGCTTTCTTT. The chain is built from TRBV29-1 and TRBJ1-1; 9 nucleotides line up with TRBD1. This CDR3 is built from 15 residues. Trimming at V came to 6 bases and at J to 8 bases, leaving 16 bases not matched to a gene. The germline gives CDR1 SQVTM, CDR2 ANQGSEA.

This chain links TRBV10-3 with TRBJ1-3; no clear D. Trimming left V 2 bases short and J 6 bases short, with 14 bases between. CDR1 and CDR2 from the germline V gene are ENHRY and SYGVKD. The CDR3 length is 15 residues. The CDR3 sequence is CAISELVGSINTIYF. For the CDR3, the DNA is TGTGCCATCAGTGAGCTGGTTGGGTCTATAAACACCATATATTTT.